These 14 T cell receptor beta chains came from one sample sequenced in a study of T cell responses to AZD1222 COVID-19 vaccine. TCRdb's copy holds only in-frame clones and misses some; the assay was immunoSEQ multiplex PCR. The data hold about 160,000 clones, with around 93% observed a single time. The source material was peripheral blood, sampled on day 0 of AZD1222 vaccination. The receptors derive from an adult in good health.

On this clone itself: At the DNA level, this CDR3 is encoded by other sequences in the same sample as well. The V and J genes are TRBV3-1 (or the pseudogene TRBV3-2) and TRBJ2-3; no clear D gene. CDR3 length: 12 amino acids. The V and J ends lost 2 bases and 5 bases respectively, with 5 bases between them. The germline gives CDR1 LGHDT, CDR2 YNNKEL (reference sequence). This chain's CDR3 is CASSQLGDTQYF. CDR3 bases: TGTGCCAGCAGCCAATTGGGAGATACGCAGTATTTT.

V gene TRBV29-1 combines with J gene TRBJ1-1, with D unresolved. The CDR3 spans 13 residues. Trimming left V 4 bases short and J 0 bases short, with 9 bases between. From germline, CDR1 is SQVTM and CDR2 ANQGSEA. The CDR3 DNA reads as TGCAGCGTTGGAGCAGGATTGAACACTGAAGCTTTCTTT. Its translation: CSVGAGLNTEAFF.

The chain joins TRBV28 to TRBJ1-2, with a weak D call TRBD1 (5 bases). Germline lookup yields CDR1 MDHEN and CDR2 SYDVKM. CDR3 length: 14 residues. Trimming cost V 3 bases and J 8 bases, with 16 bases left between them. The CDR3 sequence is CASSFTGGSRGYTF. CDR3 DNA sequence: TGTGCCAGCAGTTTTACCGGGGGAAGTCGGGGCTACACCTTC.

The gene calls are TRBV9 and TRBJ1-2, with TRBD1 as a possible D gene (6 bases). This CDR3 region has 16 residues. The V gene's germline CDR1 is SGDLS and CDR2 YYNGEE. With 4 bases removed from V and 4 bases from J, the gap between germline ends came to 20 bases. The chain's CDR3 is CASSSRGAGAGYGYTF. In nucleotides, the CDR3 is TGTGCCAGCAGCTCCAGGGGTGCAGGGGCCGGCTATGGCTACACCTTC.

The CDR3 nucleotides are TGTGCCAGCAGTACGCGGACTGAACAAGAGACCCAGTACTTC. Its protein is CASSTRTEQETQYF. The J gene is TRBJ2-5, the V gene TRBV28, with D perhaps TRBD2 (5 bases). The germline V gene has CDR1 MDHEN and CDR2 SYDVKM. Trimming pared 5 bases from V and 2 bases from J, leaving 12 bases between. This CDR3 is built from 14 residues.

This rearrangement joins TRBV20-1 to TRBJ2-1, with TRBD1 identical over 8 bases. The V and J ends lost 3 bases and 0 bases, in that order; junction bases with no gene match: 13. This CDR3 region has 18 residues. CDR1 is DFQATT, CDR2 SNEGSKA, per germline (reference sequence). The CDR3 region has the DNA TGCAGTGCTAGTAAGCCAGGGGGCAAAAGAGGCTCCTACAATGAGCAGTTCTTC. Translated, it gives CSASKPGGKRGSYNEQFF.

The chain couples TRBV10-3 to TRBJ2-7; 13 bases are shared with TRBD2. Germline CDR1 is ENHRY and CDR2 is SYGVKD. The CDR3 has 17 residues. J lost 3 bases, V lost 1 base, and 6 bases had no gene match. The CDR3 sequence is CAISEWGTSGNLYEQYF. CDR3 nucleotide sequence: TGTGCCATCAGTGAGTGGGGGACTAGCGGGAACCTCTACGAGCAGTACTTC.

The J gene is TRBJ2-1, the V gene TRBV13, with 8 bases identical to TRBD2. The junction had 3 bases not matched to a gene; V was cut back by 5 bases and J by 9 bases. This CDR3 spans 12 amino acids. CDR1 PRHDT and CDR2 FYEKMQ come from the germline V gene (reference sequence). CDR3 bases: TGTGCCAGCAGCCGGCTAGCGGGTGAGCAGTTCTTC. Translated: CASSRLAGEQFF.

This clone was picked up a small number of times. The V gene is TRBV5-1, the J gene TRBJ2-7, with 10 positions matching TRBD1. V lost 4 bases, J lost 5 bases, and 6 bases stayed unmatched. The germline CDR1 and CDR2 sequences are SGHRS and YFSETQ. This CDR3 comprises 14 residues. CDR3: CASSMRQGAHEQYF. The CDR3 DNA sequence: TGCGCCAGCAGCATGCGACAGGGGGCGCACGAGCAGTACTTC.

The V and J genes are TRBV7-2 and TRBJ2-7; D uncertain. Per germline, CDR1 SGHTA and CDR2 FQGNSA. The CDR3 is 15 residues long. The V end lost 2 bases, the J end lost 5 bases, and 16 bases lay between the germline ends. The CDR3 loop reads CASSLTLLPNDEQYF. The CDR3 nucleotides are TGTGCCAGCAGCTTAACCTTATTACCCAACGACGAGCAGTACTTC.

The chain couples TRBV6-5 to TRBJ2-7; 9 bases align to TRBD2. The CDR3 has 13 residues. From germline, CDR1 is MNHEY and CDR2 SVGAGI. J lost 7 bases, V lost 4 bases, and 5 bases had no gene match. CDR3 region: CASSWGTSKEQYF. The CDR3 DNA reads TGTGCCAGCAGTTGGGGGACTAGCAAAGAGCAGTACTTC.

There are a few counts of this clone. The V and J genes are TRBV19 and TRBJ2-3; TRBD1 or TRBD2 may be the D gene (7 bases each). V was pared by 3 bases and J by 6 bases, with 16 bases between. CDR1 is LNHDA and CDR2 is SQIVND in the germline V gene (reference sequence). This CDR3 contains 15 residues. This CDR3 is CASSMWRETGDTQYF. CDR3 DNA: TGTGCCAGTAGTATGTGGCGGGAGACAGGGGATACGCAGTATTTT. The variable domain in full, with the rest retrieved from reference TRBV19 and TRBJ2-3, is DGGITQSPKYLFRKEGQNVTLSCEQNLNHDAMYWYRQDPGQGLRLIYYSQIVNDFQKGDIAEGYSVSREKKESFPLTVTSAQKNPTAFYLCASSMWRETGDTQYFGPGTRLTVL.

This chain uses TRBV3-1 (or the pseudogene TRBV3-2) with TRBJ1-2; TRBD1 aligns across 11 bases. This CDR3 has 16 amino acids. Germline V gene lookup returns CDR1 LGHDT and CDR2 YNNKEL (reference sequence). V trimming: 9 bases; J trimming: 4 bases; junction bases outside the gene matches: 13. The CDR3 nucleotides are TGTGCCAGTTCCATCGAGGACAGGGGGCACGGCTATGGCTACACCTTC. Its translation is CASSIEDRGHGYGYTF.

The genes are TRBV11-1 and TRBJ1-1, with TRBD1 matching over 11 bases. The V segment lost 4 bases and the J segment 8 bases; nucleotides outside the gene matches: 9. CDR1 and CDR2 from the germline V gene are SGHAT and FQDESV (reference sequence). This CDR3 has 15 residues. CDR3 coding DNA: TGTGCCAGCAGCTACTCCGGGACAGGGGGATCGGAAGCTTTCTTT. Its protein is CASSYSGTGGSEAFF.